Below, 9 T cell receptor beta chains from the same sample are listed, as sequenced in a study of patients and donors after allogeneic stem cell transplantation. Each CDR3 protein gets one entry after TCRdb re-called the RT-PCR reads with MiXCR. This table holds over 400,000 distinct CDR3 sequences, roughly 17% found once. The specimen sequenced was blood, either unsorted or a sorted T cell fraction (not recorded which). All receptors derive from a human donor who was either an allogeneic HSCT recipient or a stem cell or donor lymphocyte infusion donor (not recorded which). It is not recorded whose cells these are; they may come from a transplant donor.

This chain connects TRBV20-1 to TRBJ1-2, with TRBD1 matching over 7 bases. Losses at the gene ends were 4 bases for V and 2 bases for J; bases not matched to a gene: 16. Germline V lookup: CDR1 DFQATT, CDR2 SNEGSKA (reference sequence). This CDR3 is built from 17 residues. The CDR3 sequence is CSATPPKQGPLNYGYTF. The CDR3 region has the DNA TGCAGTGCTACACCTCCAAAACAGGGGCCTCTAAACTATGGCTACACCTTC.

The V call is TRBV21-1, the J call TRBJ1-2; the table's D call, TRBD1, has no DNA check behind it. TRBV21-1 is recorded as a pseudogene. This CDR3 has 17 amino acids. The CDR3, as DNA: TGTGCCAGCAGCAAAGAGGCCGGACAGGGGGCTAACTATGGCTACACCTTC. This translates into CASSKEAGQGANYGYTF.

V is TRBV24-1 and J is TRBJ2-5; D remains ambiguous. Trimming left V 4 bases short and J 2 bases short, with 10 bases between. CDR1 and CDR2 from the germline V gene are KGHDR and SFDVKD. There are 14 residues in the CDR3. The CDR3 coding sequence is TGTGCCACCAGTGAACCTAACAAGCAAGAGACCCAGTACTTC. It translates to CATSEPNKQETQYF.

The chain carries TRBV12-3 or TRBV12-4 and TRBJ2-1; no firm D call. The CDR3 is made up of 13 amino acids. V lost 5 bases and J 5 bases, leaving 10 bases between the germline ends. The CDR3 is CASSPRIDNEQFF. CDR3 DNA sequence: TGTGCCAGCAGTCCCCGGATTGACAATGAGCAGTTCTTC.

This clonotype occurred a few times. V is TRBV7-3 and J is TRBJ2-5; D tentatively reads TRBD1 or TRBD2 (6 bases each). The CDR3 sequence is 13 residues long. Trimming cost V 6 bases and J 0 bases, with 8 bases left between them. Per germline, CDR1 SGHTA and CDR2 FQGTGA. The CDR3 is CASSRGHQETQYF. The DNA for the CDR3 is TGTGCCAGCAGTCGGGGGCACCAAGAGACCCAGTACTTC.

V and J are TRBV25-1 and TRBJ1-2; D may be TRBD1 (5 bases). The CDR3 consists of 16 residues. V lost 4 bases and J 3 bases, leaving 18 bases between the germline ends. CDR1 is MGHDK and CDR2 is SYGVNS in the germline V gene. This CDR3 reads CASSALIAGGDYGYTF. Here the CDR3 DNA reads TGTGCCAGCAGTGCCCTGATCGCGGGGGGAGACTATGGCTACACCTTC.

The sample holds many counts of this clonotype. The chain joins TRBV6-5 to TRBJ1-3, with D uncertain. Germline CDR1 and CDR2: MNHEY and SVGAGI. Trimming shortened V by 4 bases and J by 5 bases, and 15 bases separated the two germline ends. This CDR3 spans 15 amino acids. The CDR3 bases are TGTGCCAGCAGTTTCGGGTCGCCTGAAAGAAACACCATATATTTT. This translates into CASSFGSPERNTIYF.

The chain is built from TRBV14 and TRBJ2-7; the match to TRBD2 covers 8 bases. Per the germline V gene, CDR1 is SGHDN and CDR2 is FVKESK. V gave up 4 bases and J gave up 3 bases; unmatched junction bases: 17. This CDR3 comprises 18 residues. The CDR3 sequence: CASSPFLGPSGGLYEQYF. CDR3 nucleotides: TGTGCCAGCAGCCCCTTCCTGGGGCCGAGCGGGGGCCTCTACGAGCAGTACTTC.

The genes are TRBV5-8 and TRBJ1-4; D gene unclear. The CDR3 totals 14 residues. Germline CDR1 SGHTS, CDR2 YDEGEE. The V end was cut by 7 bases, the J end by 8 bases, with 18 bases between. The CDR3, as DNA: TGTGCCAGCGGGGATGATTTCGGGGAAGAAAAACTGTTTTTT. It codes for CASGDDFGEEKLFF.